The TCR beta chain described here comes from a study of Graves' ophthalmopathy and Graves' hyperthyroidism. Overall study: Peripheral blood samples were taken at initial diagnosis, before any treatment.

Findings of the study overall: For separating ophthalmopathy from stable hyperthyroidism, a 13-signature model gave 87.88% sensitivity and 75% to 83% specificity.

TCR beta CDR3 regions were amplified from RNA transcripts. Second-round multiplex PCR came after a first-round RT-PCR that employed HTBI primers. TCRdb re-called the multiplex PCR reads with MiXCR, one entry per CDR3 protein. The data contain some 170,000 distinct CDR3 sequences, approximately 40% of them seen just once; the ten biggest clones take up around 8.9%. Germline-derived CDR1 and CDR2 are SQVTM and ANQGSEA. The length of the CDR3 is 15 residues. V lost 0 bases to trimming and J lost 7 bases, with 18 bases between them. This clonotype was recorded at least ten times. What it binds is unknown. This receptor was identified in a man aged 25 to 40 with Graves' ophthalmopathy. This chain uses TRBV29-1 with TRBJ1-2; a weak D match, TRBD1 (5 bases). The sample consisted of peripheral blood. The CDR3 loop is CSVEDFGGRQIGYTF. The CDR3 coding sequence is TGCAGCGTTGAAGATTTTGGCGGAAGACAGATTGGCTACACCTTC.